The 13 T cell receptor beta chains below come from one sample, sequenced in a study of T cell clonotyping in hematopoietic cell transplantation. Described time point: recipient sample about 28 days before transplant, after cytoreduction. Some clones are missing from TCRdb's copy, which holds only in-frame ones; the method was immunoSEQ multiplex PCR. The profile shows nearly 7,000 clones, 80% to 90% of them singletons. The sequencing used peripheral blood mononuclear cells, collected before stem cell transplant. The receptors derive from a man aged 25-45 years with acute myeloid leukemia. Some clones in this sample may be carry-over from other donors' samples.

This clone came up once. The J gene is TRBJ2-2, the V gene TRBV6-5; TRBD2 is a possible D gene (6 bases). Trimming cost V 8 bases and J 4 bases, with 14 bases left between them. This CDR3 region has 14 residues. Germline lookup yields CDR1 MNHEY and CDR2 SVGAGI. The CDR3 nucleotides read TGTGCCAGCGGAGCGGGTGGGGGCACCGGGGAGCTGTTTTTT. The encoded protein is CASGAGGGTGELFF.

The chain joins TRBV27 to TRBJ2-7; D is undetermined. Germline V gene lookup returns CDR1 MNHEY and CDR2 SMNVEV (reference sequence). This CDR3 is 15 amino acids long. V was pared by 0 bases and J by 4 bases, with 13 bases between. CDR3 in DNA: TGTGCCAGCAGTTTATCGTTAAGCGCAACTTACGAGCAGTACTTC. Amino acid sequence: CASSLSLSATYEQYF.

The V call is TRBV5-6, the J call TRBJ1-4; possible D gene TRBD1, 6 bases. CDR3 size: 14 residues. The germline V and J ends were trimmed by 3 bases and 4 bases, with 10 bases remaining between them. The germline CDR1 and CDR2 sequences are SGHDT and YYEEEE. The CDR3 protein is CASSSTGLNEKLFF. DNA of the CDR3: TGTGCCAGCAGCTCGACAGGACTTAATGAAAAACTGTTTTTT.

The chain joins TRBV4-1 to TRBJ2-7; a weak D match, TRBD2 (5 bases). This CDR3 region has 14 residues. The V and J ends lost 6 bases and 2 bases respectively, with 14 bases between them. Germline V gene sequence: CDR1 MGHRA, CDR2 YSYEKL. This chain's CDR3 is CASRLLEAAYEQYF. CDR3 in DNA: TGCGCCAGCAGGCTGTTGGAGGCGGCCTACGAGCAGTACTTC.

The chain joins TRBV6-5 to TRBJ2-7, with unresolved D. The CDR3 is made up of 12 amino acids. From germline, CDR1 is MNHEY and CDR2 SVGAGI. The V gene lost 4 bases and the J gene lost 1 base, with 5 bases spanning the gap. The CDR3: CASSLQSYEQYF. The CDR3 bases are TGTGCCAGCAGTTTACAGTCCTACGAGCAGTACTTC.

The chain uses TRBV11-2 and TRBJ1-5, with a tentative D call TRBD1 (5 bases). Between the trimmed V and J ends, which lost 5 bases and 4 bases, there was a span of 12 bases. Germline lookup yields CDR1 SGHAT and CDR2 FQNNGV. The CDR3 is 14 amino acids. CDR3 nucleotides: TGTGCCAGCAGCCCCGGGGCCCCAAATCAGCCCCAGCATTTT. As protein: CASSPGAPNQPQHF.

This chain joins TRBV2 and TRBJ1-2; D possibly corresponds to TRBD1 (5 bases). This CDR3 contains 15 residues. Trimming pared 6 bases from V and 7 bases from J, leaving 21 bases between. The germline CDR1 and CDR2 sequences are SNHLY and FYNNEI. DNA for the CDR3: TGTGCCAGCAGACCAACAGGCCAAATAGGCCTTGGCTACACCTTC. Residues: CASRPTGQIGLGYTF.

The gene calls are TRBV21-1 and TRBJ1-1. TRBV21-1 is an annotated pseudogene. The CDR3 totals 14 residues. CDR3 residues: CASRPCAIRTEAFF. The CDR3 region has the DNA TGTGCCAGCAGACCATGTGCAATTCGCACTGAAGCTTTCTTT.

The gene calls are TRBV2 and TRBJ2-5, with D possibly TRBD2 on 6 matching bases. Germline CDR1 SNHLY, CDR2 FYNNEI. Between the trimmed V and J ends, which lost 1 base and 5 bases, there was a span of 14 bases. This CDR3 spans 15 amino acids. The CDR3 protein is CASSEDAGSGETQYF. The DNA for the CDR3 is TGTGCCAGCAGTGAAGATGCGGGGTCCGGGGAGACCCAGTACTTC.

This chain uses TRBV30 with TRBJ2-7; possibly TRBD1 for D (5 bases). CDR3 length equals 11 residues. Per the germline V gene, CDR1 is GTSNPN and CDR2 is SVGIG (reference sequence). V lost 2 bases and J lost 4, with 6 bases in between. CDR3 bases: TGTGCCTGGAGTCGACAGTACGAGCAGTACTTC. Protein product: CAWSRQYEQYF.

The CDR3, as DNA: TGTGCCAGCAGTCTCCATACCGGAGGGTCATACTTC. Protein sequence: CASSLHTGGSYF. This chain uses TRBV6-1 with TRBJ2-7; possible D gene TRBD2, 6 bases. V gave up 5 bases and J gave up 13 bases, with 18 bases separating them. Germline CDR1 reads MNHNS; CDR2 reads SASEGT. The CDR3 length is 12 residues.

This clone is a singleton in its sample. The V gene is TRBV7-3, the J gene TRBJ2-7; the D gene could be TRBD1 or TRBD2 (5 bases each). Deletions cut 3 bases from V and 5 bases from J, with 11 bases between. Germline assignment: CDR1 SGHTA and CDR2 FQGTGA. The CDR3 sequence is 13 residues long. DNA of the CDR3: TGTGCCAGCAGCTTCGGGGCAGGGAACGAGCAGTACTTC. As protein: CASSFGAGNEQYF.

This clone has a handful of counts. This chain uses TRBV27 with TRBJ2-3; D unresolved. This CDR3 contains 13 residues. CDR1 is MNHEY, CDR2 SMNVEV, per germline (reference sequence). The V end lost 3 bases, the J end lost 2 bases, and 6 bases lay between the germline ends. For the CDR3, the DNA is TGTGCCAGCAGTTTCCCTAACACAGATACGCAGTATTTT. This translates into CASSFPNTDTQYF.